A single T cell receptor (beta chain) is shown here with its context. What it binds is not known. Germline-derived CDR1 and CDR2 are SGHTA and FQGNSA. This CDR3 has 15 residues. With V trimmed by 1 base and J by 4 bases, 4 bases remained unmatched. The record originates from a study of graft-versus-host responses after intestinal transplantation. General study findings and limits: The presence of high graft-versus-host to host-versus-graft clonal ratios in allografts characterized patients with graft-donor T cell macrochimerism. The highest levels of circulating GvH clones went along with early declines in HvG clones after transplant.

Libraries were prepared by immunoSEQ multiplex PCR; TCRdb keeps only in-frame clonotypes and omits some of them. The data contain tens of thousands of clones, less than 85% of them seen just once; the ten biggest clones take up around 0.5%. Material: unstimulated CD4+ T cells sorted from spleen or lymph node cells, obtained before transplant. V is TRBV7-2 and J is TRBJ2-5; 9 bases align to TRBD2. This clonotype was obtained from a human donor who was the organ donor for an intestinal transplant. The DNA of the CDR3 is TGTGCCAGCAGCTTAGGCGGTAGCGGGGGAGAGACCCAGTACTTC. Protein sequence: CASSLGGSGGETQYF.